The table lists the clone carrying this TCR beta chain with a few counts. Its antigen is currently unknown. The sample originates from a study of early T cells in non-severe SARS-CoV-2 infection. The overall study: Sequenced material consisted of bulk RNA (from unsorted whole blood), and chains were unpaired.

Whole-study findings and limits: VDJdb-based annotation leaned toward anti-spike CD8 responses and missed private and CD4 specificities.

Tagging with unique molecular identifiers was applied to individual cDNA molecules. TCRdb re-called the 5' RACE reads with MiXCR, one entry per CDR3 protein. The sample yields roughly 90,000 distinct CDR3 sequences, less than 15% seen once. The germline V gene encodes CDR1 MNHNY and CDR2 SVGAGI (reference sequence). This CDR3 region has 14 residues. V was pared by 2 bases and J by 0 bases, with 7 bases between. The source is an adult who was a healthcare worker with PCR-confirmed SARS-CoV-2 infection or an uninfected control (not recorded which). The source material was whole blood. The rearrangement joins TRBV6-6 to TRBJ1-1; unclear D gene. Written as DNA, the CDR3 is TGTGCCAGCAGTTACGGGGAACTGAACACTGAAGCTTTCTTT. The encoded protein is CASSYGELNTEAFF.